Below, one T cell receptor beta chain is given with its context. The data belong to a study of blood T cell repertoires in COVID-19. Data came from immunoSEQ multiplex PCR; TCRdb stores just in-frame clones and leaves some out. Of 300,000 to 400,000 clones in the sample, approximately 88% were seen once. Germline CDR1 is SQVTM and CDR2 is ANQGSEA. The CDR3 loop spans 16 amino acids. V shed 3 bases and J shed 5 bases, with 22 bases lying between them. This clonotype was sampled from a young man with COVID-19, enrolled during active disease. Sequenced input: peripheral blood. The chain uses TRBV29-1 and TRBJ1-2, with a tentative D call TRBD1 (6 bases). DNA of the CDR3: TGCAGCGTTGAGTTATTGGCGGGGGGGCCTAGATATGGCTACACCTTC. As protein: CSVELLAGGPRYGYTF.